The 23 T cell receptor beta chains given below trace back to one sample, sequenced in a study of PD-L1 blockade in urothelial cancer. TCRdb's table, derived via immunoSEQ multiplex PCR, lists solely in-frame clones and lacks some. The repertoire consists of over 65,000 clones, with under 90% occurring once and the leading ten covering approximately 4.5%. Time point noted: pretreatment peripheral blood. The source was PBMCs, collected around atezolizumab (anti-PD-L1) treatment. Every receptor here comes from a man aged 70-80 years with urothelial cancer.

The rearrangement links TRBV19 to TRBJ1-5, with 11 positions matching TRBD1. Per germline, CDR1 LNHDA and CDR2 SQIVND (reference sequence). The CDR3 contains 15 residues. J gave up 8 bases and V 6 bases, and 9 bases lay outside the gene matches. The CDR3 reads CASRDRGRGKEPQHF. In DNA form, the CDR3 reads TGTGCCAGTAGGGACAGGGGGCGAGGTAAGGAGCCCCAGCATTTT.

J is TRBJ2-7 and V is TRBV11-2, with 14 bases identical to TRBD2. The CDR3 spans 15 residues. V gave up 3 bases and J gave up 2 bases; unmatched junction bases: 0. The germline V gene encodes CDR1 SGHAT and CDR2 FQNNGV. The CDR3, as DNA: TGTGCCAGCAGCTTGGGACTAGCGGGAGCCTACGAGCAGTACTTC. Translated, it gives CASSLGLAGAYEQYF. The full variable domain, in which reference TRBV11-2 and TRBJ2-7 provide the parts outside the CDR3, is EAGVAQSPRYKIIEKRQSVAFWCNPISGHATLYWYQQILGQGPKLLIQFQNNGVVDDSQLPKDRFSAERLKGVDSTLKIQPAKLEDSAVYLCASSLGLAGAYEQYFGPGTRLTVT.

This rearrangement joins TRBV2 to TRBJ2-3; maybe TRBD2 (6 bases). This CDR3 has 14 residues. Per the germline V gene, CDR1 is SNHLY and CDR2 is FYNNEI. The V end was cut by 10 bases, the J end by 4 bases, with 18 bases between. The CDR3 sequence is CATKRGEQPDTQYF. Here the CDR3 DNA reads TGTGCCACCAAGCGCGGGGAGCAGCCAGATACGCAGTATTTT.

J is TRBJ2-2 and V is TRBV13; TRBD1 matches 7 bases. V shed 8 bases and J 4 bases; nucleotides not matched to a gene: 4. CDR1 is PRHDT and CDR2 is FYEKMQ in the germline V gene (reference sequence). The CDR3 contains 13 residues. CDR3 nucleotide sequence: TGTGCCAGCGGCACAGGGGTCACCGGGGAGCTGTTTTTT. Amino acid sequence: CASGTGVTGELFF. The full variable domain, its missing parts supplied by reference TRBV13 and TRBJ2-2, is AAGVIQSPRHLIKEKRETATLKCYPIPRHDTVYWYQQGPGQDPQFLISFYEKMQSDKGSIPDRFSAQQFSDYHSELNMSSLELGDSALYFCASGTGVTGELFFGEGSRLTVL.

V is TRBV5-4 and J is TRBJ2-7; 7 bases are a match to TRBD2. Germline values: CDR1 SGHNT, CDR2 YYREEE (reference sequence). This CDR3 comprises 14 residues. V lost 5 bases, J lost 2 bases, and 7 bases stayed unmatched. CDR3 in amino acids: CASSAGTTPYEQYF. CDR3 sequence (DNA): TGTGCCAGCAGTGCCGGGACTACACCCTACGAGCAGTACTTC.

J is TRBJ1-2 and V is TRBV11-3; 10 positions match TRBD1. CDR1 and CDR2 (germline): SGHNT, YENEEA. Trimming took 5 bases from V and 7 from J; bases not matched to a gene: 4. The CDR3 runs to 13 residues. The CDR3: CASSQGTGVGYTF. The CDR3, as DNA: TGTGCCAGCAGCCAAGGGACAGGGGTTGGCTACACCTTC.

V and J are TRBV4-1 and TRBJ2-5; 7 bases match TRBD2. From germline, CDR1 is MGHRA and CDR2 YSYEKL. The V and J ends lost 4 bases and 5 bases, in that order; junction bases with no gene match: 7. The CDR3 contains 14 residues. The CDR3 loop reads CASSPGGGSETQYF. In DNA, the CDR3 is TGCGCCAGCAGCCCGGGAGGAGGGTCGGAGACCCAGTACTTC.

The V and J genes are TRBV7-3 and TRBJ2-7; 7 bases match TRBD2. The V and J ends lost 6 bases and 3 bases, in that order; junction bases with no gene match: 11. This CDR3 is 15 amino acids long. Germline CDR1 SGHTA, CDR2 FQGTGA. The DNA of the CDR3 is TGTGCCAGCAGTCTCGTACCGGGGGGAGGCTACGAGCAGTACTTC. This sequence encodes CASSLVPGGGYEQYF.

This chain links TRBV11-2 with TRBJ2-5; 10 bases align to TRBD1. Trimming at V came to 0 bases and at J to 4 bases, leaving 5 bases not matched to a gene. CDR3 length: 16 amino acids. Germline CDR1 reads SGHAT; CDR2 reads FQNNGV. The CDR3 protein is CASSLDRDRGLETQYF. The CDR3, as DNA: TGTGCCAGCAGCTTAGATAGGGACAGGGGTTTAGAGACCCAGTACTTC.

The chain's CDR3 is CASSPTAAGSYEQYF. CDR3 bases: TGTGCCAGCAGTCCAACCGCAGCGGGATCGTACGAGCAGTACTTC. The chain is built from TRBV27 and TRBJ2-7; 7 nucleotides agree with TRBD2. Trimming removed 5 bases from V and 4 bases from J; junction bases left unmatched: 11. Germline V CDR1 and CDR2: MNHEY, SMNVEV (reference sequence). This CDR3 has 15 amino acids.

This rearrangement joins TRBV18 to TRBJ2-7; 8 nucleotides match TRBD2. The CDR3 spans 15 residues. V shed 6 bases, J shed 3 bases, and the junction held 10 bases outside the gene matches. The V gene's germline CDR1 is KGHSH and CDR2 LQKENI. The CDR3 region is CASSRGAGGDYEQYF. CDR3 DNA: TGTGCCAGCTCCCGCGGGGCGGGAGGAGACTACGAGCAGTACTTC. The complete variable domain, with remaining parts taken from reference TRBV18 and TRBJ2-7, reads NAGVMQNPRHLVRRRGQEARLRCSPMKGHSHVYWYRQLPEEGLKFMVYLQKENIIDESGMPKERFSAEFPKEGPSILRIQQVVRGDSAAYFCASSRGAGGDYEQYFGPGTRLTVT.

J is TRBJ2-1 and V is TRBV11-2; TRBD2 matches 10 bases. This CDR3 is 17 amino acids long. V shed 0 bases, J shed 8 bases, and the junction held 10 bases outside the gene matches. Germline CDR1 SGHAT, CDR2 FQNNGV. The CDR3 DNA reads as TGTGCCAGCAGCTTAGATAGGGGAACTAGCGGGAACTATGAGCAGTTCTTC. It yields the protein CASSLDRGTSGNYEQFF.

This chain links TRBV28 with TRBJ2-7; 13 bases fit TRBD2. V trimming: 4 bases; J trimming: 6 bases; junction bases outside the gene matches: 15. There are 18 residues in the CDR3. From germline, CDR1 is MDHEN and CDR2 SYDVKM. Written as DNA, the CDR3 is TGTGCCAGCAGTTCAGGACTAGCGGGGGCCATCTTGGCGAGCGAGCAGTACTTC. It codes for CASSSGLAGAILASEQYF.

This rearrangement joins TRBV19 to TRBJ2-7; 13 bases line up with TRBD2. Germline V gene lookup returns CDR1 LNHDA and CDR2 SQIVND (reference sequence). This CDR3 is 15 amino acids long. The ends lost 4 bases at V and 5 bases at J; junction bases unmatched: 5. In DNA, the CDR3 is TGTGCCAGTAGTACTCGGACTAGCGGGAGAAACGAGCAGTACTTC. Translated: CASSTRTSGRNEQYF.

CDR3 coding DNA: TGTGCCAGTAGTTCCACAGGGGCAGAGACCCAGTACTTC. Translation: CASSSTGAETQYF. The chain joins TRBV19 to TRBJ2-5; 7 bases map to TRBD1. Germline lookup yields CDR1 LNHDA and CDR2 SQIVND (reference sequence). The CDR3 runs 13 residues. J lost 4 bases, V lost 5 bases, and 4 bases had no gene match.

The chain combines TRBV5-6 with TRBJ2-2, with 9 bases lining up with TRBD2. Germline lookup yields CDR1 SGHDT and CDR2 YYEEEE. CDR3 length: 17 residues. V lost 0 bases to trimming and J lost 4 bases; unmatched junction nucleotides: 7. The CDR3 nucleotides are TGTGCCAGCAGCTTGGGCCTAGCGGGACTCGGCACCGGGGAGCTGTTTTTT. The encoded protein is CASSLGLAGLGTGELFF.

The chain recombines TRBV5-1 with TRBJ2-3, with 10 bases fitting TRBD2. The germline CDR1 and CDR2 sequences are SGHRS and YFSETQ. This CDR3 has 16 residues. J was trimmed by 6 bases and V by 4 bases; bases with no gene match: 11. DNA for the CDR3: TGCGCCAGCAGCCCCCGAATAGCGGGGGGCGTCGATACGCAGTATTTT. It codes for CASSPRIAGGVDTQYF.

The chain combines TRBV5-6 with TRBJ2-7; TRBD1 is a possible D gene (7 bases). Trimming left V 0 bases short and J 5 bases short, with 15 bases between. CDR1 is SGHDT and CDR2 is YYEEEE in the germline V gene. The CDR3 spans 15 residues. CDR3 residues: CASSLGFRGVDEQYF. The CDR3 DNA sequence: TGTGCCAGCAGCTTGGGGTTCAGGGGGGTGGACGAGCAGTACTTC.

The chain recombines TRBV14 with TRBJ2-5, with 7 bases identical to TRBD2. The CDR3 runs 16 residues. CDR1 and CDR2 (germline): SGHDN, FVKESK. J lost 5 bases, V lost 5 bases, and 14 bases had no gene match. The CDR3 loop is CASSIQREEGRETQYF. In DNA, the CDR3 is TGTGCCAGCAGCATCCAGCGGGAAGAGGGTAGGGAGACCCAGTACTTC. The complete variable domain, with remaining parts taken from reference TRBV14 and TRBJ2-5, reads EAGVTQFPSHSVIEKGQTVTLRCDPISGHDNLYWYRRVMGKEIKFLLHFVKESKQDESGMPNNRFLAERTGGTYSTLKVQPAELEDSGVYFCASSIQREEGRETQYFGPGTRLLVL.

This clone is a singleton in its sample. The rearrangement joins TRBV5-1 to TRBJ2-1; 10 bases match TRBD1. V dropped 4 bases and J dropped 6; count of bases not matched to a gene: 7. Germline CDR1 reads SGHRS; CDR2 reads YFSETQ. There are 15 residues in the CDR3. CDR3 loop: CASSHTGTGVNEQFF. CDR3 nucleotides: TGCGCCAGCAGCCACACCGGGACAGGGGTCAATGAGCAGTTCTTC.

This clone was detected once. V and J are TRBV5-4 and TRBJ2-5; D is possibly TRBD1 (6 bases). This CDR3 spans 14 amino acids. Trimming stripped 4 bases from V and 3 bases from J, with 13 bases between. The germline V gene encodes CDR1 SGHNT and CDR2 YYREEE (reference sequence). Here the CDR3 DNA reads TGTGCCAGCAGCCCACAGGGAGTTGAAGAGACCCAGTACTTC. Translation: CASSPQGVEETQYF.

This sequence joins TRBV5-1 and TRBJ1-3, with 7 bases identical to TRBD1. The CDR3 sequence is 15 residues long. The germline V gene encodes CDR1 SGHRS and CDR2 YFSETQ. V lost 4 bases and J lost 0; bases outside the gene matches: 4. CDR3 protein: CASSQDRSSGNTIYF. The CDR3 nucleotides read TGCGCCAGCAGCCAGGACAGGAGCTCTGGAAACACCATATATTTT.

In regard to this clone: One junction end disagrees with the germline gene, perhaps due to a read error. The genes are TRBV5-6 and TRBJ2-1; D remains ambiguous. CDR1 is SGHDT, CDR2 YYEEEE, per germline. This CDR3 has 15 residues. The CDR3 protein is CASSSALISDNEQFF. The CDR3 coding sequence is TGTGCCAGCAGCTCAGCGCTGATCTCCGACAATGAGCAGTTCTTC.